This TCR beta chain was sequenced during a study of spatial heterogeneity in lung cancer. Study context: Detection of beta-chain sequences consistently exceeded that of alpha-chain sequences.

Study-level findings and limits: At tumor resection, ubiquitous expanded TCRs were detected in blood more often than later.

In this sample, this clonotype turned up a few times. Antigen specificity is unknown. Time point specified: sample taken at primary tumor resection. Sequencing of whole RNA from tumor, nontumor lung or frozen PBMC involved no sorting. Untreated early-stage non-small cell lung cancer patients, around 72 in total, were the donors. This CDR3 is 16 amino acids long. The V gene end was trimmed by 4 bases and the J gene end by 4 bases; junction bases not matched to a gene: 5. CDR1 and CDR2 (germline): SGHDN, FVKESK. TCRdb redid the calling of the 5' RACE reads with MiXCR, one entry per CDR3 protein. The sample contains approximately 44,000 distinct CDR3 sequences, 12% to 15% of which appear only once.

This sequence was found in a male donor with early-stage non-small cell lung cancer. This rearrangement joins TRBV14 to TRBJ2-1, with 12 bases that match TRBD2. The sequences come from PBMCs, collected at surgery. The CDR3 sequence: CASSRKLAGGYNEQFF. In nucleotides, the CDR3 is TGTGCCAGCAGCCGCAAACTAGCGGGAGGTTACAATGAGCAGTTCTTC.